This T cell receptor beta chain derives from a study of blood T cell repertoires in COVID-19. Study in general: The United States, Italy and Spain provided the acute and convalescent COVID-19 samples. Sources were T cells, B-cell-depleted T cells, or PBMCs; the material itself was cDNA or gDNA.

The CDR3 runs to 16 residues. The ends were cut back, 3 bases at V and 4 bases at J, with 15 bases in the middle. Looked up from germline, CDR1 is MNHEY and CDR2 is SMNVEV (reference sequence). In the study's own analysis: The assay estimated nucleated cells by amplifying reference gene primers. TCRdb keeps only in-frame clones here, not all; method: immunoSEQ multiplex PCR. The DNA was the basis for D and trimming; V, J and clone size are from that table. Here the sample spans about 190,000 clones, roughly 89% being singletons. Sequences were obtained from peripheral blood. The chain employs TRBV27 and TRBJ2-2; TRBD2 is a possible D gene (6 bases). The source of this sequence is a woman in her seventies with COVID-19, enrolled during active disease. Written as DNA, the CDR3 is TGTGCCAGCAGTTTTGGGGGGTCCCCGAGCACCGGGGAGCTGTTTTTT. Protein: CASSFGGSPSTGELFF.